This T cell receptor (beta chain) was identified during a study of T cell responses to AZD1222 COVID-19 vaccine. Study results and caveats: Spike-specific TCR breadth rose after two AZD1222 doses, and depth rose as well. The CD4 TCRs associated with vaccination extended across spike and predominated at 160-218 and 743-854.

Repertoires were generated with immunoSEQ multiplex PCR, while TCRdb's copy carries only in-frame clones and drops some. The sample records around 99,000 clones, roughly 89% being singletons. Note on this clone: Its target is not known.

Trimming shortened V by 0 bases and J by 3 bases, and 12 bases separated the two germline ends. The CDR3 loop spans 15 amino acids. Germline CDR1 and CDR2: SGHTA and FQGNSA. The chain is built from TRBV7-2 and TRBJ2-7; maybe TRBD1 (5 bases). The sequenced sample was peripheral blood, obtained on day 0 of AZD1222 vaccination. The receptor's source is an adult in good health. In nucleotides, the CDR3 is TGTGCCAGCAGCTTAGCGGGTCAGGGTGTCTACGAGCAGTACTTC. This encodes CASSLAGQGVYEQYF.